A single sample is the source of the 18 T cell receptor beta chains below, sequenced in a study of cytomegalovirus exposure and HLA in healthy donors. The study ran its PCR with 60 Vbeta and 13 Jbeta primers. Repertoires were generated with immunoSEQ multiplex PCR, while TCRdb's copy carries only in-frame clones and drops some. The table includes roughly 170,000 clones, approximately 80% detected once. The sequenced sample consisted of PBMCs. The source of these receptors is a woman younger than 35 in good health and CMV-seronegative.

The chain is built from TRBV19 and TRBJ2-3; 7 positions match TRBD2. Germline values: CDR1 LNHDA, CDR2 SQIVND (reference sequence). The CDR3 is 17 residues long. The trim removed 2 bases at V and 4 bases at J, leaving 12 bases unmatched. For the CDR3, the DNA is TGTGCCAGTAGTATAAGGCTAGCGGCGGCTACTTCAGATACGCAGTATTTT. Protein sequence: CASSIRLAAATSDTQYF.

The V gene is TRBV4-1, the J gene TRBJ1-5; tentative D call: TRBD1 (6 bases). The germline V and J ends were trimmed by 1 base and 1 base, with 8 bases remaining between them. The CDR3 spans 15 residues. CDR1 and CDR2 from the germline V gene are MGHRA and YSYEKL. CDR3 in amino acids: CASSQVGQSNQPQHF. CDR3 in DNA: TGCGCCAGCAGCCAAGTAGGACAGAGCAATCAGCCCCAGCATTTT.

The CDR3: CASSLDGWSSGISDTQYF. DNA for the CDR3: TGTGCCAGCAGCTTAGACGGCTGGTCTAGCGGGATCTCAGATACGCAGTATTTT. The V call is TRBV7-9, the J call TRBJ2-3; 9 positions match TRBD2. This CDR3 spans 18 amino acids. Unmatched junction bases numbered 12, after V lost 1 base and J lost 4 bases. The germline CDR1 and CDR2 sequences are SEHNR and FQNEAQ (reference sequence).

The V and J genes are TRBV5-1 and TRBJ2-3, with 11 bases lining up with TRBD2. The CDR3 has 15 amino acids. Germline CDR1 reads SGHRS; CDR2 reads YFSETQ. Germline trimming cut 4 bases from V and 4 bases from J; bases unmatched to any gene: 5. The CDR3 spells CASSGTSGRSDTQYF. CDR3 DNA: TGCGCCAGCAGCGGGACTAGCGGTCGTTCAGATACGCAGTATTTT.

The gene calls are TRBV5-6 and TRBJ2-5, with 7 bases aligning to TRBD2. V was pared by 4 bases and J by 3 bases, with 9 bases of the junction left unmatched. The CDR3 consists of 15 residues. Looked up from germline, CDR1 is SGHDT and CDR2 is YYEEEE. CDR3 nucleotide sequence: TGTGCCAGCAGCCCGGGAGGCCTAGCGGAAGAGACCCAGTACTTC. It translates to CASSPGGLAEETQYF.

The chain is built from TRBV4-2 and TRBJ1-1; TRBD1 matches 7 bases. Unmatched junction bases numbered 15, after V lost 0 bases and J lost 8 bases. Germline V gene sequence: CDR1 LGHNA, CDR2 YNFKEQ. The CDR3 runs to 17 residues. Written as DNA, the CDR3 is TGTGCCAGCAGCCAAGAGGGACAGCAAGTGGGGTATGAAGAAGCTTTCTTT. Its translation is CASSQEGQQVGYEEAFF.

The chain uses TRBV19 and TRBJ2-1; D gene ambiguous. V lost 1 base, J lost 1 base, and 8 bases lay in between. Germline-derived CDR1 and CDR2 are LNHDA and SQIVND (reference sequence). This CDR3 contains 15 residues. This CDR3 reads CASSIVKSSYNEQFF. CDR3 nucleotide sequence: TGTGCCAGTAGTATAGTGAAGAGTTCCTACAATGAGCAGTTCTTC.

The V and J genes are TRBV18 and TRBJ1-3, with D possibly TRBD1 on 5 matching bases. CDR3 length: 14 amino acids. Germline CDR1 and CDR2: KGHSH and LQKENI. V shed 3 bases and J shed 1 base, with 7 bases lying between them. The CDR3 nucleotides are TGTGCCAGCTCACCTACAGGTTCTGGAAACACCATATATTTT. Translating gives CASSPTGSGNTIYF.

The rearrangement joins TRBV9 to TRBJ2-3, with TRBD1 matching over 7 bases. The CDR3 runs to 14 residues. The germline V gene encodes CDR1 SGDLS and CDR2 YYNGEE. J gave up 1 base and V 3 bases, and 2 bases lay outside the gene matches. Written as DNA, the CDR3 is TGTGCCAGCAGCGAGGGGGCGGGCACAGATACGCAGTATTTT. Protein product: CASSEGAGTDTQYF. The full variable domain, in which reference TRBV9 and TRBJ2-3 provide the parts outside the CDR3, is DSGVTQTPKHLITATGQRVTLRCSPRSGDLSVYWYQQSLDQGLQFLIQYYNGEERAKGNILERFSAQQFPDLHSELNLSSLELGDSALYFCASSEGAGTDTQYFGPGTRLTVL.

The chain employs TRBV28 and TRBJ1-6; TRBD1 matches 7 bases. CDR1 is MDHEN and CDR2 is SYDVKM in the germline V gene. Trimming took 6 bases from V and 7 from J; bases not matched to a gene: 9. The CDR3 length is 15 residues. CDR3 region: CASSPTGTANSPLHF. CDR3 DNA: TGTGCCAGCAGCCCAACCGGGACAGCCAATTCACCCCTCCACTTT.

The chain uses TRBV19 and TRBJ1-5, with D hard to call. Trimming cost V 6 bases and J 6 bases, with 18 bases left between them. CDR1 LNHDA and CDR2 SQIVND come from the germline V gene (reference sequence). This CDR3 has 15 residues. CDR3 protein: CASSGTGPLSQPQHF. The DNA for the CDR3 is TGTGCCAGTAGCGGTACGGGTCCCCTTAGTCAGCCCCAGCATTTT.

The chain carries TRBV4-1 and TRBJ2-3; maybe TRBD1 (6 bases). Deletions cut 4 bases from V and 2 bases from J, with 16 bases between. Germline V CDR1 and CDR2: MGHRA, YSYEKL. The CDR3 has 16 amino acids. CDR3 region: CASSPNNKGDTDTQYF. As DNA, the CDR3 is TGCGCCAGCAGCCCCAACAATAAGGGGGACACAGATACGCAGTATTTT.

This chain joins TRBV28 and TRBJ1-5, with TRBD1 identical over 8 bases. V lost 2 bases and J lost 3; bases outside the gene matches: 6. The germline CDR1 and CDR2 sequences are MDHEN and SYDVKM. The CDR3 covers 16 residues. In DNA form, the CDR3 reads TGTGCCAGCAGTTTACCGCAGGGGGCCTTCAATCAGCCCCAGCATTTT. Encoded protein: CASSLPQGAFNQPQHF.

This chain joins TRBV28 and TRBJ1-5; no clear D. The ends were cut back, 6 bases at V and 2 bases at J, with 14 bases in the middle. This CDR3 is built from 15 residues. Germline CDR1 is MDHEN and CDR2 is SYDVKM. The CDR3 DNA reads as TGTGCCAGCAGGGTAGGAGGGTTCGGCAATCAGCCCCAGCATTTT. This sequence encodes CASRVGGFGNQPQHF.

The CDR3 DNA follows: TGCGCCAGCAGCCCTCAGACAGGGGGAGGAAACACCATATATTTT. This encodes CASSPQTGGGNTIYF. This chain connects TRBV4-3 to TRBJ1-3, with 9 positions matching TRBD1. Germline V lookup: CDR1 LGHNA, CDR2 YSLEER. After removal of 4 bases from V and 4 bases from J, the junction contained 5 bases not matched to a gene. The CDR3 has 15 amino acids.

The CDR3 is CATRVDRGVSGNTIYF. The CDR3 DNA reads as TGTGCCACCCGGGTGGATCGGGGGGTTTCTGGAAACACCATATATTTT. The chain joins TRBV6-6 to TRBJ1-3; TRBD1 is a possible D gene (5 bases). The CDR3 is 16 residues long. V gave up 10 bases and J gave up 1 base, with 20 bases separating them. CDR1 is MNHNY and CDR2 is SVGAGI in the germline V gene (reference sequence).

V and J are TRBV28 and TRBJ1-5, with D unresolved. The CDR3 loop spans 15 amino acids. Per the germline V gene, CDR1 is MDHEN and CDR2 is SYDVKM. Trimming shortened V by 7 bases and J by 4 bases, and 17 bases separated the two germline ends. The CDR3 nucleotides read TGTGCCAGCACTTCACCCCAGGCGGGGAATCAGCCCCAGCATTTT. Translation: CASTSPQAGNQPQHF.

This clone appeared a few times. V usage is TRBV7-2 and J usage is TRBJ1-1; no definite D call. V lost 0 bases, J lost 6 bases, and 8 bases lay in between. This CDR3 contains 13 residues. Germline CDR1 reads SGHTA; CDR2 reads FQGNSA. The CDR3 region has the DNA TGTGCCAGCAGCTTAGCGTCGAGATCTGAAGCTTTCTTT. Amino acid sequence: CASSLASRSEAFF.